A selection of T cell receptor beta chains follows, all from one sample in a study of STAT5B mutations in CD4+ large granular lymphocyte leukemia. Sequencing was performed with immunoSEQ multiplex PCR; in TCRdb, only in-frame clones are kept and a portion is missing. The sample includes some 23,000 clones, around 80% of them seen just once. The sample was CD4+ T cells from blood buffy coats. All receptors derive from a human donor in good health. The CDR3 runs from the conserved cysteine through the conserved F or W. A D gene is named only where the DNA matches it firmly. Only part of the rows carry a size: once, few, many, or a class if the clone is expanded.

CDR3 protein: CASGTLAGDNEQFF; CDR3 DNA: TGCGCCAGCGGGACACTAGCGGGAGACAATGAGCAGTTCTTC; clone size: once; CDR3 length: 14; J gene: TRBJ2-1; D gene: TRBD2; V gene: TRBV5-1
CDR3 protein: CASSSLPTSGLNEQFF; CDR3 DNA: TGTGCCAGCAGCTCCCTCCCGACTAGCGGGCTCAATGAGCAGTTCTTC; clone size: -; CDR3 length: 16; J gene: TRBJ2-1; D gene: TRBD2; V gene: TRBV7-2
CDR3 protein: CASSPGTSGPYNEQFF; CDR3 DNA: TGCGCCAGCAGCCCGGGGACTAGCGGCCCCTACAATGAGCAGTTCTTC; clone size: -; CDR3 length: 16; J gene: TRBJ2-1; D gene: TRBD2; V gene: TRBV5-1
CDR3 protein: CASSYSQQYF; CDR3 DNA: TGTGCCAGCAGTTACTCACAACAGTACTTC; clone size: -; CDR3 length: 10; J gene: TRBJ2-5; D gene: -; V gene: TRBV6-5
CDR3 protein: CSVGARVRVETQYF; CDR3 DNA: TGCAGCGTTGGGGCCAGGGTGCGGGTGGAGACCCAGTACTTC; clone size: -; CDR3 length: 14; J gene: TRBJ2-5; D gene: -; V gene: TRBV29-1
CDR3 protein: CASSLTFIGGFRDTQYF; CDR3 DNA: TGTGCCAGCAGCTTAACTTTCATCGGGGGGTTTAGGGATACGCAGTATTTT; clone size: few; CDR3 length: 17; J gene: TRBJ2-3; D gene: TRBD2; V gene: TRBV7-2
CDR3 protein: CASSQDQGQPQHF; CDR3 DNA: TGCGCCAGCAGCCAAGATCAGGGGCAGCCCCAGCATTTT; clone size: -; CDR3 length: 13; J gene: TRBJ1-5; D gene: -; V gene: TRBV4-1
CDR3 protein: CASSPGTEPTGAFF; CDR3 DNA: TGTGCCAGCAGCCCAGGGACAGAACCTACGGGGGCTTTCTTT; clone size: once; CDR3 length: 14; J gene: TRBJ1-1; D gene: TRBD1; V gene: TRBV9
CDR3 protein: CASSYSTGLNTEAFF; CDR3 DNA: TGTGCCAGCAGTTACTCTACGGGCCTGAACACTGAAGCTTTCTTT; clone size: -; CDR3 length: 15; J gene: TRBJ1-1; D gene: -; V gene: TRBV6-5
CDR3 protein: CASSRQVGRGRAGANVLTF; CDR3 DNA: TGCGCCAGCAGCCGCCAAGTAGGAAGAGGGAGAGCGGGGGCCAACGTCCTGACTTTC; clone size: -; CDR3 length: 19; J gene: TRBJ2-6; D gene: -; V gene: TRBV4-1
CDR3 protein: CASQDPGSGSEQYF; CDR3 DNA: TGTGCCAGCCAGGACCCCGGTAGCGGGAGCGAGCAGTACTTC; clone size: once; CDR3 length: 14; J gene: TRBJ2-7; D gene: TRBD2; V gene: TRBV5-4
CDR3 protein: CASTGDQETQYF; CDR3 DNA: TGCGCCAGCACAGGGGACCAAGAGACCCAGTACTTC; clone size: -; CDR3 length: 12; J gene: TRBJ2-5; D gene: -; V gene: TRBV5-1
CDR3 protein: CAWSRRDTGELFF; CDR3 DNA: TGTGCCTGGAGTCGGCGAGACACCGGGGAGCTGTTTTTT; clone size: -; CDR3 length: 13; J gene: TRBJ2-2; D gene: -; V gene: TRBV30
CDR3 protein: CASSLLLAGEETQYF; CDR3 DNA: TGTGCCAGCAGCTTACTTCTAGCGGGAGAAGAGACCCAGTACTTC; clone size: few; CDR3 length: 15; J gene: TRBJ2-5; D gene: TRBD2; V gene: TRBV11-2
CDR3 protein: CASSGTSGLDTQYF; CDR3 DNA: TGTGCCAGTAGTGGGACTAGCGGGTTAGATACGCAGTATTTT; clone size: -; CDR3 length: 14; J gene: TRBJ2-3; D gene: TRBD2; V gene: TRBV19
CDR3 protein: CASSYSQGLDQPQHF; CDR3 DNA: TGTGCCAGCAGTTACTCTCAGGGGTTAGACCAGCCCCAGCATTTT; clone size: -; CDR3 length: 15; J gene: TRBJ1-5; D gene: -; V gene: TRBV6-6
CDR3 protein: CASSLTSGRETQYF; CDR3 DNA: TGTGCCAGCAGCTTGACTAGCGGGAGAGAGACCCAGTACTTC; clone size: -; CDR3 length: 14; J gene: TRBJ2-5; D gene: TRBD2; V gene: TRBV5-4
CDR3 protein: CASSFRQGVRSPLHF; CDR3 DNA: TGTGCCAGCAGTTTTCGACAGGGGGTTCGTTCACCCCTCCACTTT; clone size: -; CDR3 length: 15; J gene: TRBJ1-6; D gene: TRBD1; V gene: TRBV27
CDR3 protein: CASKTGEVGSYEQYF; CDR3 DNA: TGTGCCAGCAAAACAGGGGAGGTAGGTTCCTACGAGCAGTACTTC; clone size: once; CDR3 length: 15; J gene: TRBJ2-7; D gene: -; V gene: TRBV28
CDR3 protein: CASSNTGSGANVLTF; CDR3 DNA: TGTGCCAGCAGCAACACAGGGTCCGGGGCCAACGTCCTGACTTTC; clone size: few; CDR3 length: 15; J gene: TRBJ2-6; D gene: -; V gene: TRBV7-9
CDR3 protein: CASSLFVRARMNTEAFF; CDR3 DNA: TGTGCCAGCAGCTTATTCGTCAGGGCCCGGATGAACACTGAAGCTTTCTTT; clone size: -; CDR3 length: 17; J gene: TRBJ1-1; D gene: -; V gene: TRBV11-3
CDR3 protein: CASSLGTYNTDTQYF; CDR3 DNA: TGTGCCAGCAGCTTAGGGACTTACAACACAGATACGCAGTATTTT; clone size: -; CDR3 length: 15; J gene: TRBJ2-3; D gene: -; V gene: TRBV13
CDR3 protein: CASSVERGKLGGQDGELFF; CDR3 DNA: TGTGCCAGCAGCGTAGAGAGGGGAAAACTGGGAGGGCAGGACGGGGAGCTGTTTTTT; clone size: -; CDR3 length: 19; J gene: TRBJ2-2; D gene: TRBD2; V gene: TRBV9
CDR3 protein: CASSLPGMNTEAFF; CDR3 DNA: TGTGCCAGCAGCTTACCGGGTATGAACACTGAAGCTTTCTTT; clone size: few; CDR3 length: 14; J gene: TRBJ1-1; D gene: -; V gene: TRBV7-9
CDR3 protein: CASGLVLAPRADTQYF; CDR3 DNA: TGTGCTAGTGGTTTGGTACTAGCGCCCCGGGCGGATACGCAGTATTTT; clone size: -; CDR3 length: 16; J gene: TRBJ2-3; D gene: TRBD2; V gene: TRBV12-5
CDR3 protein: CASSSLGDREGYEQYF; CDR3 DNA: TGTGCCAGCAGTTCCCTAGGGGACAGGGAAGGCTACGAGCAGTACTTC; clone size: -; CDR3 length: 16; J gene: TRBJ2-7; D gene: TRBD1; V gene: TRBV6-5
CDR3 protein: CASSPTGWYTEAFF; CDR3 DNA: TGTGCCAGCAGCCCGACAGGTTGGTACACTGAAGCTTTCTTT; clone size: -; CDR3 length: 14; J gene: TRBJ1-1; D gene: -; V gene: TRBV5-6
CDR3 protein: CASSIPPDYSNQPQHF; CDR3 DNA: TGTGCCAGTAGTATTCCGCCGGACTATAGCAATCAGCCCCAGCATTTT; clone size: -; CDR3 length: 16; J gene: TRBJ1-5; D gene: -; V gene: TRBV19
CDR3 protein: CASSLEMRGNSGANVLTF; CDR3 DNA: TGTGCCAGCAGCTTGGAAATGCGTGGAAACTCTGGGGCCAACGTCCTGACTTTC; clone size: -; CDR3 length: 18; J gene: TRBJ2-6; D gene: -; V gene: TRBV5-6
CDR3 protein: CASSLGLAGGTRNLKTQYF; CDR3 DNA: TGCGCCAGCAGCTTGGGACTAGCGGGAGGCACACGGAATCTTAAGACCCAGTACTTC; clone size: -; CDR3 length: 19; J gene: TRBJ2-5; D gene: TRBD2; V gene: TRBV5-1
CDR3 protein: CASSFARGHPDTQYF; CDR3 DNA: TGTGCCAGCAGTTTCGCCAGGGGGCATCCAGATACGCAGTATTTT; clone size: once; CDR3 length: 15; J gene: TRBJ2-3; D gene: TRBD1; V gene: TRBV6-6
CDR3 protein: CASSPLREETQYF; CDR3 DNA: TGTGCCAGCTCGCCACTCAGGGAGGAGACCCAGTACTTC; clone size: -; CDR3 length: 13; J gene: TRBJ2-5; D gene: -; V gene: TRBV18
CDR3 protein: CAWSIVGTSPLHF; CDR3 DNA: TGTGCCTGGAGTATAGTCGGCACTTCACCCCTCCACTTT; clone size: -; CDR3 length: 13; J gene: TRBJ1-6; D gene: -; V gene: TRBV30
CDR3 protein: CASSAGTSSYEQYF; CDR3 DNA: TGTGCCAGCAGCGCCGGGACTAGCAGCTACGAGCAGTACTTC; clone size: -; CDR3 length: 14; J gene: TRBJ2-7; D gene: TRBD2; V gene: TRBV9
CDR3 protein: CASSPKQGNEQYF; CDR3 DNA: TGTGCCAGCTCACCTAAACAGGGGAACGAGCAGTACTTC; clone size: -; CDR3 length: 13; J gene: TRBJ2-7; D gene: TRBD1; V gene: TRBV18
CDR3 protein: CASSMRRTYSNQPQHF; CDR3 DNA: TGTGCCAGTAGTATGCGGCGGACCTATAGCAATCAGCCCCAGCATTTT; clone size: few; CDR3 length: 16; J gene: TRBJ1-5; D gene: -; V gene: TRBV19
CDR3 protein: CASSLGAGAADTQYF; CDR3 DNA: TGTGCCAGCAGCCTAGGGGCGGGAGCGGCAGATACGCAGTATTTT; clone size: -; CDR3 length: 15; J gene: TRBJ2-3; D gene: TRBD2; V gene: TRBV5-6
CDR3 protein: CASSLGAGGGTDTQYF; CDR3 DNA: TGTGCCAGCAGCTTGGGAGCAGGGGGTGGAACAGATACGCAGTATTTT; clone size: -; CDR3 length: 16; J gene: TRBJ2-3; D gene: TRBD1; V gene: TRBV5-4
CDR3 protein: CASSQMGLEKDTQYF; CDR3 DNA: TGTGCCAGCAGCCAGATGGGACTAGAGAAAGATACGCAGTATTTT; clone size: once; CDR3 length: 15; J gene: TRBJ2-3; D gene: TRBD2; V gene: TRBV4-2
CDR3 protein: CASSPRPGDSDTDTQYF; CDR3 DNA: TGTGCCAGCAGCCCCCGTCCAGGGGACAGCGACACAGATACGCAGTATTTT; clone size: -; CDR3 length: 17; J gene: TRBJ2-3; D gene: TRBD1; V gene: TRBV5-4
CDR3 protein: CASSQSPNLVRGVEGNEQFF; CDR3 DNA: TGTGCCAGCAGTCAATCCCCAAATCTGGTCCGAGGTGTGGAGGGGAATGAGCAGTTCTTC; clone size: -; CDR3 length: 20; J gene: TRBJ2-1; D gene: -; V gene: TRBV27
CDR3 protein: CASSLSSAFGGYTF; CDR3 DNA: TGTGCCAGCAGTTTATCTAGTGCCTTTGGAGGCTACACCTTC; clone size: -; CDR3 length: 14; J gene: TRBJ1-2; D gene: -; V gene: TRBV27
CDR3 protein: CAISDTSGEQFF; CDR3 DNA: TGTGCCATCAGTGATACTTCGGGCGAGCAGTTCTTC; clone size: -; CDR3 length: 12; J gene: TRBJ2-1; D gene: -; V gene: TRBV10-3
CDR3 protein: CASSPRLATYNEQFF; CDR3 DNA: TGTGCCAGCAGCCCCCGACTAGCGACCTACAATGAGCAGTTCTTC; clone size: -; CDR3 length: 15; J gene: TRBJ2-1; D gene: TRBD2; V gene: TRBV9
CDR3 protein: CASSQAGVSGANVLTF; CDR3 DNA: TGTGCCAGCAGCCAAGCGGGTGTTTCTGGGGCCAACGTCCTGACTTTC; clone size: -; CDR3 length: 16; J gene: TRBJ2-6; D gene: -; V gene: TRBV4-2
CDR3 protein: CASSSGGPPDTQYF; CDR3 DNA: TGTGCCAGCAGTTCCGGAGGGCCCCCAGATACGCAGTATTTT; clone size: -; CDR3 length: 14; J gene: TRBJ2-3; D gene: -; V gene: TRBV6-1
CDR3 protein: CSATSGNGYTF; CDR3 DNA: TGCAGTGCTACCTCAGGCAATGGCTACACCTTC; clone size: -; CDR3 length: 11; J gene: TRBJ1-2; D gene: -; V gene: TRBV20-1
CDR3 protein: CASSPGLAGASYNEQFF; CDR3 DNA: TGTGCCAGCAGCCCTGGACTAGCGGGAGCCAGCTACAATGAGCAGTTCTTC; clone size: -; CDR3 length: 17; J gene: TRBJ2-1; D gene: TRBD2; V gene: TRBV7-6
CDR3 protein: CASSRDTSEAFF; CDR3 DNA: TGTGCCAGCAGTCGGGACACCTCTGAAGCTTTCTTT; clone size: few; CDR3 length: 12; J gene: TRBJ1-1; D gene: -; V gene: TRBV6-1
CDR3 protein: CASDGQGVLETQYF; CDR3 DNA: TGTGCCAGCGACGGACAGGGGGTTTTAGAGACCCAGTACTTC; clone size: -; CDR3 length: 14; J gene: TRBJ2-5; D gene: TRBD1; V gene: TRBV2